This TCR beta chain was sequenced for a study of T cell responses to AZD1222 COVID-19 vaccine. The study's findings and limits: At study baseline, merely about 6 AZD1222 recipients were seropositive. The sample set comprised mostly white British donors with more females, and clonal diversity was possibly underestimated.

Note on this clone: The antigen remains unidentified. The identical CDR3 is also encoded by other nucleotide sequences in the sample.

Between the trimmed V and J ends, which lost 1 base and 1 base, there was a span of 4 bases. CDR3 size: 13 residues. Germline V lookup: CDR1 SGHAT, CDR2 FQNNGV. Some clones are missing from TCRdb's copy, which holds only in-frame ones; the method was immunoSEQ multiplex PCR. Of some 130,000 clones in the sample, 70% to 90% were seen once. This chain uses TRBV11-2 with TRBJ1-1; D call uncertain. The clonotype originates from an adult in good health. The sample here was peripheral blood, taken on day 0 of AZD1222 vaccination. The CDR3, as DNA: TGTGCCAGCAGCTTAGGTAGGAACACTGAAGCTTTCTTT. Protein: CASSLGRNTEAFF.